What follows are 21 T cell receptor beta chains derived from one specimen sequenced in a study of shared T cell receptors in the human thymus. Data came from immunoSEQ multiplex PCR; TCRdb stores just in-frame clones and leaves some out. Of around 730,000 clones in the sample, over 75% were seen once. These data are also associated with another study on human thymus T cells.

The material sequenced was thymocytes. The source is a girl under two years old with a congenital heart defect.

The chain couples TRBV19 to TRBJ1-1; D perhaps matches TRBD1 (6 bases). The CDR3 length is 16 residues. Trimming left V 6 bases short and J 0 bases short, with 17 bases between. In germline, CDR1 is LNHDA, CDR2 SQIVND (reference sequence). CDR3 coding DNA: TGTGCCAGTAGCACCCTGCCGACAGGAATGAACACTGAAGCTTTCTTT. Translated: CASSTLPTGMNTEAFF.

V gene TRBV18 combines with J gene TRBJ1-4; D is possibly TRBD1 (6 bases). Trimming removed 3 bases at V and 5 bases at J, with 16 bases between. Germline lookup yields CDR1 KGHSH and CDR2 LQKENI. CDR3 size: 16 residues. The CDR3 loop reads CASSPGQPRRNEKLFF. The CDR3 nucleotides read TGTGCCAGCTCACCCGGACAGCCCAGAAGGAATGAAAAACTGTTTTTT.

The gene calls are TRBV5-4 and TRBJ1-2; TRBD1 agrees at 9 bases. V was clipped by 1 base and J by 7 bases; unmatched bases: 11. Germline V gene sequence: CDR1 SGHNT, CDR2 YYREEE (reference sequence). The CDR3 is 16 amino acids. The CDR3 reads CASSLTGTGRSGGYTF. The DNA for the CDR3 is TGTGCCAGCAGCTTGACCGGGACAGGGAGGTCTGGTGGCTACACCTTC.

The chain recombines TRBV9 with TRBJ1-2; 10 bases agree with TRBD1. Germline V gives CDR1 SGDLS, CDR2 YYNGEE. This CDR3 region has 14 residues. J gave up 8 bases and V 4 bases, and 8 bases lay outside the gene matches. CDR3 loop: CASSMPGTGEGYTF. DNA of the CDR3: TGTGCCAGCAGCATGCCCGGGACAGGGGAGGGCTACACCTTC.

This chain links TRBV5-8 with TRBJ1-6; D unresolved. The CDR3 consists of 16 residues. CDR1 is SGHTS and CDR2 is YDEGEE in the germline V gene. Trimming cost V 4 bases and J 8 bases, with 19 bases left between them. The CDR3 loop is CASSQLAGVRHSPLHF. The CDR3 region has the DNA TGTGCCAGCAGCCAACTCGCCGGGGTTAGACATTCACCCCTCCACTTT.

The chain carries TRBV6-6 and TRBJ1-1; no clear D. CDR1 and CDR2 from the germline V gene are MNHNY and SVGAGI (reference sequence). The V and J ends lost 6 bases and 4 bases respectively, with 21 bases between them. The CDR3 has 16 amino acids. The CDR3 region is CASSSPGGPKGTEAFF. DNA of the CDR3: TGTGCCAGCAGCTCCCCCGGCGGGCCGAAGGGCACTGAAGCTTTCTTT.

The CDR3 bases are TGTGCCAGCAGCTTATCGGGGTACTCTCACACAGATACGCAGTATTTT. Amino acid sequence: CASSLSGYSHTDTQYF. The chain has TRBV7-6 and TRBJ2-3; D is perhaps TRBD2 (5 bases). The V end lost 2 bases, the J end lost 2 bases, and 14 bases lay between the germline ends. This CDR3 is 16 amino acids long. CDR1 SGHVS and CDR2 FNYEAQ come from the germline V gene. Looking up the rest from reference TRBV7-6 and TRBJ2-3 gives the full variable domain: GAGVSQSPRYKVTKRGQDVALRCDPISGHVSLYWYRQALGQGPEFLTYFNYEAQQDKSGLPNDRFSAERPEGSISTLTIQRTEQRDSAMYRCASSLSGYSHTDTQYFGPGTRLTVL.

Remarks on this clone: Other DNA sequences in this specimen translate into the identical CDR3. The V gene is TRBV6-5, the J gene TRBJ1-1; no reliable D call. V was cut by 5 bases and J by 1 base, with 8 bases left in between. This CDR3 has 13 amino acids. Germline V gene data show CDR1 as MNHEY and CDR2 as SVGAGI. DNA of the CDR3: TGTGCCAGCAGTCCTCGGGGGAACACTGAAGCTTTCTTT. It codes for CASSPRGNTEAFF.

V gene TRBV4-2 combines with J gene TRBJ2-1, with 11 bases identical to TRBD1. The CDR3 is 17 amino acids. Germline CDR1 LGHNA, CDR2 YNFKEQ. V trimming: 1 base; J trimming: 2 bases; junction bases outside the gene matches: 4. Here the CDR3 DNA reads TGTGCCAGCAGCCAAGCCGGGGACAGGGGGACCTACAATGAGCAGTTCTTC. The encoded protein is CASSQAGDRGTYNEQFF.

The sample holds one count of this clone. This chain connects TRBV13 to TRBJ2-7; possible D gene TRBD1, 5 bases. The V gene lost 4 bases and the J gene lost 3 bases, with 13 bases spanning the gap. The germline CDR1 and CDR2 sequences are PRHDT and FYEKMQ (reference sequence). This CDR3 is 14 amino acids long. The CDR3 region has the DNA TGTGCCAGCAGCTCCCTGGGGCAGGGCTACGAGCAGTACTTC. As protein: CASSSLGQGYEQYF.

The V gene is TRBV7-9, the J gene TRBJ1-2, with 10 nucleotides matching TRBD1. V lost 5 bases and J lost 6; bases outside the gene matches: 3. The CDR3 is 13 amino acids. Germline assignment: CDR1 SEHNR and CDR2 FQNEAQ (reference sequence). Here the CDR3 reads CASSAGTGDGYTF. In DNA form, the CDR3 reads TGTGCCAGCAGCGCCGGGACAGGGGATGGCTACACCTTC.

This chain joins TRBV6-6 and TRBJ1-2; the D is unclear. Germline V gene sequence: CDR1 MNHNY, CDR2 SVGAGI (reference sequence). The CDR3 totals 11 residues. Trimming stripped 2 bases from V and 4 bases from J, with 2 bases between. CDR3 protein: CASSYLYGYTF. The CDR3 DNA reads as TGTGCCAGCAGTTACCTCTATGGCTACACCTTC.

The CDR3 is CASSWRDGLLNTEAFF. In nucleotides, the CDR3 is TGCGCCAGCAGCTGGCGGGACGGACTCTTGAACACTGAAGCTTTCTTT. J is TRBJ1-1 and V is TRBV5-1; D perhaps matches TRBD1 (5 bases). Deletions cut 3 bases from V and 0 bases from J, with 15 bases between. Germline V CDR1 and CDR2: SGHRS, YFSETQ. The CDR3 is 16 residues long.

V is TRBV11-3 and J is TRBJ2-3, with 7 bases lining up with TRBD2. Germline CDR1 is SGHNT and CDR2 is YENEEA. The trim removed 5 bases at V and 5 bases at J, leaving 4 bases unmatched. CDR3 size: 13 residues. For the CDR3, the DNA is TGTGCCAGCAGCCGGGGAGGGGAAGATACGCAGTATTTT. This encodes CASSRGGEDTQYF.

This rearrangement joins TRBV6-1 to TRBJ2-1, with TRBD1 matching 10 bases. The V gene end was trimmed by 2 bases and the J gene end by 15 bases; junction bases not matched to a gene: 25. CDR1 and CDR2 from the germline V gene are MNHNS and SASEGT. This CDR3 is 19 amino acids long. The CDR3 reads CASSERVRGDRGFEECGFF. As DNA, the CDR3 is TGTGCCAGCAGTGAAAGGGTCAGGGGGGACAGGGGATTCGAGGAGTGTGGGTTCTTC.

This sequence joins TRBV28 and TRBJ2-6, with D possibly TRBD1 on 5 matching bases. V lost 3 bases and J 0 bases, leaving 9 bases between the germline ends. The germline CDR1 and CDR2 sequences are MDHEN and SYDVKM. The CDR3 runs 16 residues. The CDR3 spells CASSFRQISGANVLTF. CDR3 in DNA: TGTGCCAGCAGTTTCAGACAGATCTCTGGGGCCAACGTCCTGACTTTC.

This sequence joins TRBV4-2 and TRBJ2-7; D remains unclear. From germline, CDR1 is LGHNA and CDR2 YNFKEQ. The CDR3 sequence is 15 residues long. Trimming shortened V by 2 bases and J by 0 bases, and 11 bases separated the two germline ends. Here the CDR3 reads CASSQPPGSSYEQYF. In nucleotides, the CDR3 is TGTGCCAGCAGCCAACCCCCAGGATCCTCCTACGAGCAGTACTTC.

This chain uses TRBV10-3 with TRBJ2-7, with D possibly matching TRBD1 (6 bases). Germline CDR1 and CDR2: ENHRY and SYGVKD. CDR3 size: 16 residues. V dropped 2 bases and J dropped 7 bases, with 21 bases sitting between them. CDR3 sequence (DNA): TGTGCCATCAGTGAGATAAACAGGGAAGGAGCGGAAGAGCAGTACTTC. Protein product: CAISEINREGAEEQYF.

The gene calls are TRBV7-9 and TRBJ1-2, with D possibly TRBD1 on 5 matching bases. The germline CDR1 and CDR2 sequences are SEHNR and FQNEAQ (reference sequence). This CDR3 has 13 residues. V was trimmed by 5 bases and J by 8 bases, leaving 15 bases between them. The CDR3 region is CASSHFQGRGYTF. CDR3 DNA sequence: TGTGCCAGCAGCCACTTCCAGGGAAGAGGCTACACCTTC.

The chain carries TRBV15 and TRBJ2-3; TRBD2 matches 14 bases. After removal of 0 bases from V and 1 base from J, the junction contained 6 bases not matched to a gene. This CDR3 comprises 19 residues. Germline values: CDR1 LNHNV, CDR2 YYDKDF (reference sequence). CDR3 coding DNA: TGTGCCACCAGCAGAGATCCGACTAGCGGGGGGGCTGGCACAGATACGCAGTATTTT. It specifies CATSRDPTSGGAGTDTQYF.

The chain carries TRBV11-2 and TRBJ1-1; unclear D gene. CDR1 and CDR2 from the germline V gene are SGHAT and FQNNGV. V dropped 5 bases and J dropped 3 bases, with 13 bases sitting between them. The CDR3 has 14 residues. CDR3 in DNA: TGTGCCAGCAGCCGTGGATGGGGAGACACTGAAGCTTTCTTT. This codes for CASSRGWGDTEAFF.